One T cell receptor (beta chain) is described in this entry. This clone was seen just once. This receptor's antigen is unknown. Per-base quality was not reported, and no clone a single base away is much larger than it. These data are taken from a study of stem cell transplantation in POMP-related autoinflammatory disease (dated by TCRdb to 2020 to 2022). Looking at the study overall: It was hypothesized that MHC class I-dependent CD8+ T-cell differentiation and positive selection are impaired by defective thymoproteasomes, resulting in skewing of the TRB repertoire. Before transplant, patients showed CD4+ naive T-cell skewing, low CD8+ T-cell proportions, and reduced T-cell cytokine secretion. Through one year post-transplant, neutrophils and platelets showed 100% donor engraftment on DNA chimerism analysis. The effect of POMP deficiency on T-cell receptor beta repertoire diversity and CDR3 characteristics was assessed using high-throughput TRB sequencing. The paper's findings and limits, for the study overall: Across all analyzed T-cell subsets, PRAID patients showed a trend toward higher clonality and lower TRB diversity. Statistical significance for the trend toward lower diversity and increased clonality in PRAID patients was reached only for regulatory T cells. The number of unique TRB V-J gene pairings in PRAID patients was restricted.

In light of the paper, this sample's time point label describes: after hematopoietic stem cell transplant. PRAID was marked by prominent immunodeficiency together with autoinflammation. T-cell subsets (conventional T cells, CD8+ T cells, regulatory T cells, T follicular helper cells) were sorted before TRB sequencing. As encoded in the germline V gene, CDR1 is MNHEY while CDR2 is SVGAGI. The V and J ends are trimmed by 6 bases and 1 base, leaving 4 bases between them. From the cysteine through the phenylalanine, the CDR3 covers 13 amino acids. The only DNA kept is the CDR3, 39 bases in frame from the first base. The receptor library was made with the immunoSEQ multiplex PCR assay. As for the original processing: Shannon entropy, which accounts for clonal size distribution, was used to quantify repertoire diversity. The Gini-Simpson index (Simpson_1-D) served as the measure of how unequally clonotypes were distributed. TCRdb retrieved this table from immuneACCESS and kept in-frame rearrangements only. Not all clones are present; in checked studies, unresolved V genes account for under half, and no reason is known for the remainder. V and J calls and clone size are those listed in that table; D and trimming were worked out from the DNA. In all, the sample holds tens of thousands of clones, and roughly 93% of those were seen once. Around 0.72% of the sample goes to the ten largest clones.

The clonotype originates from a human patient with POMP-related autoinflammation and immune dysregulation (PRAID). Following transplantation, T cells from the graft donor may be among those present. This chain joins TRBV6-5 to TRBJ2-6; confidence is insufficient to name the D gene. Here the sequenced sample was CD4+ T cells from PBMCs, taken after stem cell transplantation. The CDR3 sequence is CASRVSGANVLTF. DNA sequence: TGTGCCAGCAGGGTTTCTGGGGCCAACGTCCTGACTTTC.